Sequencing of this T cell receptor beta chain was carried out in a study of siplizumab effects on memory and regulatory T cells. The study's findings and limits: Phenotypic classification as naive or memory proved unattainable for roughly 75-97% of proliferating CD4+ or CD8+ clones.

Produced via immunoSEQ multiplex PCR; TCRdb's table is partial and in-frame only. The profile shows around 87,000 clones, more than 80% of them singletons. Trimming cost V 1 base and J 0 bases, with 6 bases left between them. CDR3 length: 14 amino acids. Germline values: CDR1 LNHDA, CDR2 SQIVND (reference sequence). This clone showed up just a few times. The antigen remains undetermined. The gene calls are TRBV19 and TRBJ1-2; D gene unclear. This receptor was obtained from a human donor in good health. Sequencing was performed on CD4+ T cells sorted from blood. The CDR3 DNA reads TGTGCCAGTAGTATAGGCACAGCTAACTATGGCTACACCTTC. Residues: CASSIGTANYGYTF.